The rows below give T cell receptor beta chains drawn from one sample of a study of T cell responses to AZD1222 COVID-19 vaccine. Assay: immunoSEQ multiplex PCR; the TCRdb copy retains only in-frame clones and omits some. The repertoire holds roughly 180,000 clones, about nine tenths seen once, with about 3% in the top ten. Sample: peripheral blood, taken on day 0 of AZD1222 vaccination. The receptors shown here come from an adult in good health. Each CDR3 is given with its conserved first and last residue. The D gene is left open where the match is weak. Where a row states a size, it is once, few, many or the class of an expanded clone; other rows omit it.

V gene	J gene	clone size	D gene	CDR3 protein	CDR3 DNA
TRBV10-3	TRBJ1-1	.	TRBD1	CAISESTGLALNTEAFF	TGTGCCATCAGTGAGTCGACAGGGTTAGCCTTGAACACTGAAGCTTTCTTT
TRBV2	TRBJ2-3	once	.	CASSEGPGPSTDTQYF	TGTGCCAGCAGTGAAGGTCCAGGCCCCAGCACAGATACGCAGTATTTT
TRBV19	TRBJ1-2	.	.	CASRRTGESNYGYTF	TGTGCCAGTAGACGTACGGGGGAGTCCAACTATGGCTACACCTTC
TRBV30	TRBJ1-6	once	TRBD1	CAWGNRDRNSPLHF	TGTGCCTGGGGCAACCGGGACAGGAATTCACCCCTCCACTTT
TRBV7-2	TRBJ2-2	.	TRBD2	CASSLTSGGTGELFF	TGTGCCAGCAGCTTGACTAGCGGGGGAACCGGGGAGCTGTTTTTT
TRBV7-3	TRBJ1-1	.	.	CASSLGPQGTNTEAFF	TGTGCCAGCAGCTTAGGGCCCCAGGGAACGAACACTGAAGCTTTCTTT
TRBV28	TRBJ1-2	.	.	CASSATRGYTF	TGTGCCAGCAGTGCCACACGGGGCTACACCTTC
TRBV18	TRBJ1-1	.	.	CASSPLQGENTEAFF	TGTGCCAGCTCACCCCTACAGGGAGAGAACACTGAAGCTTTCTTT
TRBV7-2	TRBJ1-1	.	.	CASSLAALTEAFF	TGTGCCAGCAGCTTAGCGGCGTTAACTGAAGCTTTCTTT
TRBV29-1	TRBJ1-2	.	TRBD1	CSVVGQALNYGYTF	TGCAGCGTTGTTGGACAGGCTCTAAACTATGGCTACACCTTC
TRBV2	TRBJ2-1	.	TRBD2	CASSEYPGGHNEQFF	TGTGCCAGCAGTGAATATCCGGGGGGACACAATGAGCAGTTCTTC
TRBV13	TRBJ2-7	.	.	CASSGGEQYF	TGTGCCAGCAGCGGTGGGGAGCAGTACTTC
TRBV19	TRBJ2-2	.	TRBD2	CASSTGLAGGTNTGELFF	TGTGCCAGTAGTACGGGACTAGCGGGGGGAACGAACACCGGGGAGCTGTTTTTT
TRBV6-2/TRBV6-3	TRBJ2-3	.	TRBD1	CASSTGQDTDTQYF	TGTGCCAGCAGCACCGGACAGGACACAGATACGCAGTATTTT
TRBV27	TRBJ2-7	.	.	CASSPTSGYEQYF	TGTGCCAGCAGCCCGACTAGTGGCTACGAGCAGTACTTC
TRBV4-3	TRBJ1-2	.	TRBD1	CASSQGQGAAYGYTF	TGCGCCAGCAGCCAGGGACAGGGGGCTGCCTATGGCTACACCTTC
TRBV29-1	TRBJ2-7	.	.	CSVSILYEQYF	TGCAGCGTTAGCATCCTCTACGAGCAGTACTTC
TRBV4-1	TRBJ2-1	.	.	CASSQEVAGAWNEQFF	TGCGCCAGCAGCCAAGAAGTGGCGGGGGCCTGGAATGAGCAGTTCTTC
TRBV7-8	TRBJ1-2	.	.	CASSLALLGARQGGYTF	TGTGCCAGCAGCTTAGCTCTCCTAGGGGCCAGGCAAGGAGGCTACACCTTC
TRBV27	TRBJ1-1	.	.	CASSPRDMTRIAEAFF	TGTGCCAGCAGTCCCAGGGACATGACCAGGATCGCTGAAGCTTTCTTT
TRBV29-1	TRBJ1-2	.	.	CSVAEVPGYTF	TGCAGCGTTGCAGAGGTTCCTGGCTACACCTTC
TRBV5-1	TRBJ1-6	.	.	CATRQDNYNSPLHF	TGCGCCACCCGACAGGACAACTATAATTCACCCCTCCACTTT
TRBV19	TRBJ2-4	.	TRBD1	CASSFGSGQGTIQYF	TGTGCCAGTAGTTTCGGTTCGGGACAGGGGACCATTCAGTACTTC
TRBV15	TRBJ1-3	.	.	CATSRGSGNTIYF	TGTGCCACCAGCAGGGGCTCTGGAAACACCATATATTTT
TRBV20-1	TRBJ1-2	.	.	CSARAGHGYTF	TGCAGTGCTAGGGCTGGGCATGGCTACACCTTC
TRBV6-2/TRBV6-3	TRBJ2-7	.	.	CASSRGQSPAYEQYF	TGTGCCAGCAGTCGAGGACAGTCTCCTGCCTACGAGCAGTACTTC
TRBV30	TRBJ1-5	.	.	CAWNPRRDQPQHF	TGTGCCTGGAATCCCCGGAGGGATCAGCCCCAGCATTTT
TRBV5-6	TRBJ1-2	.	.	CASKRDTKRPYGYTF	TGTGCCAGCAAACGGGATACGAAACGGCCGTATGGCTACACCTTC
TRBV28	TRBJ1-6	.	.	CASGPSPLHF	TGTGCCAGCGGCCCTTCACCCCTCCACTTT
TRBV7-9	TRBJ2-7	.	TRBD2	CASSNRTRSPYEQYF	TGTGCCAGCAGTAACCGGACTAGGTCCCCCTACGAGCAGTACTTC
TRBV3-1/TRBV3-2	TRBJ2-2	.	.	CASSQDIQGIGGELFF	TGTGCCAGCAGCCAAGATATCCAGGGAATCGGCGGGGAGCTGTTTTTT
TRBV7-6	TRBJ2-1	.	.	CASSLRASAMAIEQFF	TGTGCCAGCAGCTTACGGGCTAGCGCCATGGCGATCGAGCAGTTCTTC
TRBV15	TRBJ1-5	.	.	CATSRDRPGGDQPQHF	TGTGCCACCAGCAGAGATCGGCCCGGGGGGGATCAGCCCCAGCATTTT
TRBV9	TRBJ1-2	.	TRBD1	CASSSRTGSSYGYTF	TGTGCCAGCAGCTCAAGGACAGGGAGTAGCTATGGCTACACCTTC
TRBV4-2	TRBJ2-2	.	TRBD2	CASSQIGTSGTNTGELFF	TGTGCCAGCAGCCAAATAGGGACTAGCGGGACCAACACCGGGGAGCTGTTTTTT
TRBV7-2	TRBJ1-1	.	.	CAGRGDTEAFF	TGTGCCGGTAGGGGCGACACTGAAGCTTTCTTT
TRBV5-4	TRBJ2-7	.	.	CASSTQGYEQYF	TGTGCCAGCAGCACTCAGGGCTACGAGCAGTACTTC
TRBV7-2	TRBJ1-4	few	TRBD1	CASSLRQGGEKLFF	TGTGCCAGCAGCCTCAGACAGGGAGGTGAAAAACTGTTTTTT
TRBV19	TRBJ1-6	.	TRBD1	CASSTQGPLHF	TGTGCCAGTAGTACACAGGGGCCCCTCCACTTT
TRBV14	TRBJ2-2	.	.	CASSLFQGPLTPGELFF	TGTGCCAGCAGCCTATTTCAGGGGCCCCTGACCCCCGGGGAGCTGTTTTTT
TRBV9	TRBJ2-7	.	TRBD2	CASSVAGGGYEQYF	TGTGCCAGCAGCGTAGCGGGAGGGGGCTACGAGCAGTACTTC
TRBV7-2	TRBJ2-3	.	.	CASSLGPGDTQYF	TGTGCCAGCAGCTTAGGACCCGGGGATACGCAGTATTTT
TRBV5-6	TRBJ1-2	once	TRBD1	CASSLWDRGNYGYTF	TGTGCCAGCAGCTTGTGGGACAGGGGGAACTATGGCTACACCTTC
TRBV4-3	TRBJ1-2	.	TRBD1	CASSQDSTGGSYGYTF	TGCGCCAGCAGCCAAGATTCAACAGGGGGTTCCTATGGCTACACCTTC
TRBV7-9	TRBJ2-5	few	TRBD2	CASSPWTSGGPETQYF	TGTGCCAGCAGCCCCTGGACTAGCGGGGGGCCCGAGACCCAGTACTTC
TRBV9	TRBJ2-7	.	TRBD2	CASSAGGSGDRYEQYF	TGTGCCAGCAGCGCGGGGGGTAGCGGGGACCGCTACGAGCAGTACTTC
TRBV5-6	TRBJ2-3	.	TRBD2	CASSQRLAGGTTDTQYF	TGTGCCAGCAGCCAGCGACTAGCGGGGGGAACCACAGATACGCAGTATTTT
TRBV10-3	TRBJ2-7	.	.	CAISASGTPPYEQYF	TGTGCCATCAGTGCCTCCGGGACTCCTCCCTACGAGCAGTACTTC
TRBV4-2	TRBJ2-7	.	.	CASSRVRTVDFSYEQYF	TGTGCCAGCAGCCGAGTAAGGACAGTCGACTTTTCCTACGAGCAGTACTTC
TRBV29-1	TRBJ2-2	.	.	CSVLSTEFTGELFF	TGCAGCGTTCTGTCGACAGAATTCACCGGGGAGCTGTTTTTT
TRBV7-2	TRBJ2-7	.	.	CASSQTGGVREQYF	TGTGCCAGCAGCCAAACAGGCGGGGTGCGCGAGCAGTACTTC
TRBV27	TRBJ2-2	.	TRBD1	CASSSWGQGFRELFF	TGTGCCAGCAGTTCCTGGGGACAGGGGTTTCGGGAGCTGTTTTTT